A single sample is the source of the 23 T cell receptor beta chains below, sequenced in a study of Ad26.COV2.S vaccination and SARS-CoV-2 variants. The assay was immunoSEQ multiplex PCR, and TCRdb's table has in-frame clones only and misses some. The sample has more than 250,000 clones; 87% are singletons. Treatment reported: around 19 received Ad26.COV2.S at low or high dose, single or two shots; 5 received placebo; per-sample allocation not given. Following the first vaccine or placebo injection, samples were taken on day 63. The sequenced sample was peripheral blood, obtained in a trial of Ad26.COV2.S vaccine versus placebo. Receptors were obtained from a person aged 18-60 years who received the Ad26.COV2.S COVID-19 vaccine or a placebo.

CDR3 loop: CASSPEDRNYGYTF. The CDR3 DNA is TGCGCCAGCAGCCCAGAGGACCGCAACTATGGCTACACCTTC. The rearrangement joins TRBV4-1 to TRBJ1-2, with D uncertain. The CDR3 is 14 amino acids. The germline CDR1 and CDR2 sequences are MGHRA and YSYEKL. The V end was cut by 4 bases, the J end by 2 bases, with 11 bases between.

In its sample, this clone was seen once. This sequence joins TRBV7-2 and TRBJ1-1; D unclear. CDR1 is SGHTA, CDR2 FQGNSA, per germline. V lost 2 bases, J lost 6 bases, and 10 bases lay in between. The CDR3 sequence is 13 residues long. The CDR3 spells CASSLYAGPEAFF. CDR3 DNA sequence: TGTGCCAGCAGCTTATACGCAGGACCTGAAGCTTTCTTT.

The J gene is TRBJ2-1, the V gene TRBV19; weak D call: TRBD1 (6 bases). Between the trimmed V and J ends, which lost 1 base and 9 bases, there was a span of 16 bases. Per the germline V gene, CDR1 is LNHDA and CDR2 is SQIVND (reference sequence). This CDR3 is built from 15 residues. The CDR3 region is CASSIVAGVDGEQFF. Here the CDR3 DNA reads TGTGCCAGTAGTATAGTGGCAGGGGTGGACGGTGAGCAGTTCTTC. Using reference TRBV19 and TRBJ2-1 for the parts outside the CDR3, the full variable domain is DGGITQSPKYLFRKEGQNVTLSCEQNLNHDAMYWYRQDPGQGLRLIYYSQIVNDFQKGDIAEGYSVSREKKESFPLTVTSAQKNPTAFYLCASSIVAGVDGEQFFGPGTRLTVL.

The chain combines TRBV25-1 with TRBJ1-6; D gene unclear. The CDR3 runs 15 residues. V was pared by 4 bases and J by 1 base, with 8 bases between. Germline lookup yields CDR1 MGHDK and CDR2 SYGVNS. CDR3 protein: CASSARDSYNSPLHF. The CDR3 DNA follows: TGTGCCAGCAGTGCCCGGGATTCCTATAATTCACCCCTCCACTTT.

The rearrangement uses TRBV2 and TRBJ1-4; 11 bases match TRBD1. This CDR3 has 15 residues. The junction had 1 base not matched to a gene; V was cut back by 0 bases and J by 7 bases. Per germline, CDR1 SNHLY and CDR2 FYNNEI. This CDR3 reads CASSEADRGREKLFF. Here the CDR3 DNA reads TGTGCCAGCAGTGAAGCGGACAGGGGGCGTGAAAAACTGTTTTTT.

The J gene is TRBJ1-1, the V gene TRBV30; D gene unclear. V was shortened by 0 bases and J by 1 base, with 3 bases between the two germline ends. Germline V CDR1 and CDR2: GTSNPN, SVGIG (reference sequence). CDR3 size: 12 residues. The CDR3 bases are TGTGCCTGGAGTGTACCGAACACTGAAGCTTTCTTT. Its protein product is CAWSVPNTEAFF.

CDR3 nucleotides: TGTGCCAGCAGCCAAGCATGGCGGGGGGGCCTGCGCACAGATACGCAGTATTTT. This translates into CASSQAWRGGLRTDTQYF. The J gene is TRBJ2-3, the V gene TRBV3-1 (or the pseudogene TRBV3-2); 9 positions agree with TRBD2. J was trimmed by 1 base and V by 1 base; bases with no gene match: 9. The V gene's germline CDR1 is LGHDT and CDR2 YNNKEL (reference sequence). This CDR3 is built from 18 residues.

With regard to this clone: Other DNA sequences in this sample translate to the same CDR3. This chain joins TRBV18 and TRBJ2-7; TRBD1 agrees at 10 bases. Germline V CDR1 and CDR2: KGHSH, LQKENI. Losses at the gene ends were 5 bases for V and 6 bases for J; bases not matched to a gene: 4. This CDR3 region has 13 residues. CDR3 sequence: CASSSTGGGEQYF. The CDR3 region has the DNA TGTGCCAGCTCATCGACAGGGGGCGGCGAGCAGTACTTC.

The chain employs TRBV7-9 and TRBJ2-3; TRBD1 aligns across 8 bases. V lost 5 bases and J lost 4; bases outside the gene matches: 11. The CDR3 runs to 16 residues. The V gene's germline CDR1 is SEHNR and CDR2 FQNEAQ (reference sequence). The CDR3 sequence: CASSTTDRGGADTQYF. CDR3 coding DNA: TGTGCCAGCAGCACCACCGACAGGGGAGGCGCAGATACGCAGTATTTT. Full variable domain (remainder filled in from reference TRBV7-9 and TRBJ2-3): DTGVSQNPRHKITKRGQNVTFRCDPISEHNRLYWYRQTLGQGPEFLTYFQNEAQLEKSRLLSDRFSAERPKGSFSTLEIQRTEQGDSAMYLCASSTTDRGGADTQYFGPGTRLTVL.

The chain combines TRBV5-5 with TRBJ1-1, with D unclear. Germline V gives CDR1 SGHKS, CDR2 YYEKEE (reference sequence). The CDR3 is made up of 12 amino acids. V was cut by 2 bases and J by 5 bases, with 7 bases left in between. CDR3 sequence (DNA): TGTGCCAGCAGCTTCACAGCGACTGAAGCTTTCTTT. Its translation: CASSFTATEAFF.

The genes are TRBV2 and TRBJ2-3; TRBD1 matches at 8 bases. Germline-derived CDR1 and CDR2 are SNHLY and FYNNEI. V lost 3 bases to trimming and J lost 6 bases; unmatched junction nucleotides: 8. This CDR3 comprises 15 residues. The CDR3 DNA follows: TGTGCCAGCAGTGATTTGCACAGGGGGTCGGATACGCAGTATTTT. Its protein product is CASSDLHRGSDTQYF.

The V and J genes are TRBV18 and TRBJ1-1; a weak D match, TRBD1 (5 bases). V was pared by 0 bases and J by 4 bases, with 18 bases between. This CDR3 region has 17 residues. In germline, CDR1 is KGHSH, CDR2 LQKENI. CDR3 sequence: CASSPPESGAWSTEAFF. The CDR3 bases are TGTGCCAGCTCACCACCGGAGTCTGGGGCTTGGAGCACTGAAGCTTTCTTT.

The chain couples TRBV29-1 to TRBJ2-2; D is ambiguous. CDR1 SQVTM and CDR2 ANQGSEA come from the germline V gene. The CDR3 contains 12 residues. V was shortened by 5 bases and J by 6 bases, with 10 bases between the two germline ends. The CDR3 nucleotides are TGCAGCGTTCTCGACTTGGCCGGGGAGCTGTTTTTT. Protein: CSVLDLAGELFF.

This clone was observed a single time. The J gene is TRBJ2-2, the V gene TRBV2; TRBD2 might be the D (6 bases). Trimming stripped 7 bases from V and 2 bases from J, with 11 bases between. Germline V CDR1 and CDR2: SNHLY, FYNNEI. The CDR3 sequence is 14 residues long. The CDR3 DNA sequence: TGTGCCAGCAAGGCTAGCGTAAACACCGGGGAGCTGTTTTTT. It encodes CASKASVNTGELFF.

The gene calls are TRBV10-3 and TRBJ1-2, with D possibly being TRBD1 (6 bases). The V gene lost 0 bases and the J gene lost 0 bases, with 8 bases spanning the gap. This CDR3 has 15 residues. CDR1 and CDR2 (germline): ENHRY, SYGVKD. This chain's CDR3 is CAISESPGANYGYTF. The CDR3 DNA follows: TGTGCCATCAGTGAGTCTCCAGGGGCTAACTATGGCTACACCTTC.

This clone was detected only once. This chain joins TRBV27 and TRBJ2-1; 9 nucleotides align to TRBD1. CDR3 length: 12 amino acids. The ends lost 10 bases at V and 9 bases at J; junction bases unmatched: 7. Germline V gene lookup returns CDR1 MNHEY and CDR2 SMNVEV (reference sequence). CDR3 amino acids: CAIRTGVTEQFF. The DNA of the CDR3 is TGTGCCATTCGGACAGGGGTGACTGAGCAGTTCTTC.

This clone was seen a handful of times. V usage is TRBV2 and J usage is TRBJ2-2; 7 bases fit TRBD1. J was trimmed by 4 bases and V by 6 bases; bases with no gene match: 5. CDR3 length equals 14 residues. The V gene's germline CDR1 is SNHLY and CDR2 FYNNEI. Here the CDR3 DNA reads TGTGCCAGCAGGAGGGGGCAGTCCACCGGGGAGCTGTTTTTT. It encodes CASRRGQSTGELFF. Looking up the rest from reference TRBV2 and TRBJ2-2 gives the full variable domain: EPEVTQTPSHQVTQMGQEVILRCVPISNHLYFYWYRQILGQKVEFLVSFYNNEISEKSEIFDDQFSVERPDGSNFTLKIRSTKLEDSAMYFCASRRGQSTGELFFGEGSRLTVL.

This chain joins TRBV20-1 and TRBJ2-7; D uncertain. Deletions cut 3 bases from V and 3 bases from J, with 6 bases between. Germline V gene sequence: CDR1 DFQATT, CDR2 SNEGSKA (reference sequence). This CDR3 is built from 11 residues. CDR3 region: CSARTIYEQYF. In DNA form, the CDR3 reads TGCAGTGCTAGGACGATCTACGAGCAGTACTTC.

The V and J genes are TRBV28 and TRBJ1-5, with D unclear. CDR1 is MDHEN and CDR2 is SYDVKM in the germline V gene. The CDR3 has 14 amino acids. The V end was cut by 3 bases, the J end by 5 bases, with 11 bases between. The CDR3 here is CASSFSKGYQPQHF. In DNA form, the CDR3 reads TGTGCCAGCAGTTTTAGCAAAGGATATCAGCCCCAGCATTTT.

This clone was seen a single time. The CDR3 region is CASSLASGTSEQYF. In nucleotides, the CDR3 is TGTGCCAGCAGCTTAGCGAGCGGGACTAGCGAGCAGTACTTC. J is TRBJ2-7 and V is TRBV7-8, with TRBD2 matching over 8 bases. CDR3 length: 14 residues. V shed 0 bases, J shed 6 bases, and the junction held 4 bases outside the gene matches. Germline V gives CDR1 SGHVS, CDR2 FQNEAQ.

This clone was recorded a few times. The chain is built from TRBV10-3 and TRBJ1-1; D is undetermined. From germline, CDR1 is ENHRY and CDR2 SYGVKD. V lost 0 bases and J lost 1, with 6 bases in between. The CDR3 spans 14 residues. The CDR3 loop reads CAISESVKNTEAFF. CDR3 nucleotides: TGTGCCATCAGTGAGTCGGTCAAGAACACTGAAGCTTTCTTT.

The gene calls are TRBV28 and TRBJ2-1; D may be TRBD2 (7 bases). This CDR3 comprises 19 residues. V was clipped by 3 bases and J by 2 bases, with 23 bases between them. The germline V gene encodes CDR1 MDHEN and CDR2 SYDVKM. The chain's CDR3 is CASSFGGGGRRLTYNEQFF. As DNA, the CDR3 is TGTGCCAGCAGTTTCGGAGGCGGGGGCCGGAGATTGACCTACAATGAGCAGTTCTTC.

The chain couples TRBV7-3 to TRBJ2-1; a weak D match, TRBD1 (6 bases). This CDR3 contains 15 residues. With 8 bases removed from V and 9 bases from J, the gap between germline ends came to 23 bases. From germline, CDR1 is SGHTA and CDR2 FQGTGA. The CDR3 DNA is TGTGCCAGCGGACAGTTCTCTCCTTCGGCTGGTGAGCAGTTCTTC. Protein: CASGQFSPSAGEQFF. The full variable domain, with the rest looked up from reference TRBV7-3 and TRBJ2-1, is GAGVSQTPSNKVTEKGKYVELRCDPISGHTALYWYRQSLGQGPEFLIYFQGTGAADDSGLPNDRFFAVRPEGSVSTLKIQRTERGDSAVYLCASGQFSPSAGEQFFGPGTRLTVL.